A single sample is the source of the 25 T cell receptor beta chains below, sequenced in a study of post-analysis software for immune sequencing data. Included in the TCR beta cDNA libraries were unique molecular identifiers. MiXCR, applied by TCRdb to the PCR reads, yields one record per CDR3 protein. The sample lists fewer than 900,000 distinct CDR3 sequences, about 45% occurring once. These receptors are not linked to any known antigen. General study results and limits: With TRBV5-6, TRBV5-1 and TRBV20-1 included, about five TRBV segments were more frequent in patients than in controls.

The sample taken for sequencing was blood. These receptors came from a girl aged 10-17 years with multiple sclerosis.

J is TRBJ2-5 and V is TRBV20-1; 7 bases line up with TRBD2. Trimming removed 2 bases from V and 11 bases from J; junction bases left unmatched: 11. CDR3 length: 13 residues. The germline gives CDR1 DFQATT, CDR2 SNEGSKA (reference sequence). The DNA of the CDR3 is TGCAGTGCTAGATGGGGGGGAGCCTACGGGCAGTACTTC. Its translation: CSARWGGAYGQYF.

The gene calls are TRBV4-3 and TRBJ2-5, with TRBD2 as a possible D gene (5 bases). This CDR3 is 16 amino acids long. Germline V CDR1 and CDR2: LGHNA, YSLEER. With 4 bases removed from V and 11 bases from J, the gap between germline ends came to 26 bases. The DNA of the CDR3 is TGCGCCAGCAGCCGGTCGACTCCTCGGGATGACAATGAGCAGTACTTC. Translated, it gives CASSRSTPRDDNEQYF.

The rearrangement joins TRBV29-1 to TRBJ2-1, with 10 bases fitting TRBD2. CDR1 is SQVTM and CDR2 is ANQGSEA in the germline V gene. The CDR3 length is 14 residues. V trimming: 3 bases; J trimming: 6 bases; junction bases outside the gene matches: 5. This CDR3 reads CSVESSGRINEQFF. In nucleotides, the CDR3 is TGCAGCGTTGAGAGTAGCGGGAGGATCAATGAGCAGTTCTTC.

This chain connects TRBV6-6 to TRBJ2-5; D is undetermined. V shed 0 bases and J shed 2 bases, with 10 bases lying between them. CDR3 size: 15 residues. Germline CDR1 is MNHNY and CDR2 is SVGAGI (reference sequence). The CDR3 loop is CASSYSAVAQETQYF. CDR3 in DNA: TGTGCCAGCAGTTACTCGGCGGTTGCGCAAGAGACCCAGTACTTC.

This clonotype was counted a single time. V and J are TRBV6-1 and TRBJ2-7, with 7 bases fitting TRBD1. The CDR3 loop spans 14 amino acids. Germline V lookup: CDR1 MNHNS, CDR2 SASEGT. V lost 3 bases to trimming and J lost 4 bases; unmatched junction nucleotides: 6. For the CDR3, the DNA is TGTGCCAGCAGTGAGGGGGACAGTAGATACGAGCAGTACTTC. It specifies CASSEGDSRYEQYF.

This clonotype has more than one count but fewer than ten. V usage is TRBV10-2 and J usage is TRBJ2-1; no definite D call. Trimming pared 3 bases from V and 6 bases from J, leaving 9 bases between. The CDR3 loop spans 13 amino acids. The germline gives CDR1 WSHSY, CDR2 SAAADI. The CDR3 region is CASSDERPNEQFF. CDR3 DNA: TGCGCCAGCAGTGATGAGAGGCCCAATGAGCAGTTCTTC.

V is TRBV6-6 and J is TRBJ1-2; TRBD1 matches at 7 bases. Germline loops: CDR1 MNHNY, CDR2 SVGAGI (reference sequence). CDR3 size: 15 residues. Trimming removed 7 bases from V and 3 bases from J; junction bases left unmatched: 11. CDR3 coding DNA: TGTGCCAGCACCCACCCCGGGACAGCCTACTATGGCTACACCTTC. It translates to CASTHPGTAYYGYTF.

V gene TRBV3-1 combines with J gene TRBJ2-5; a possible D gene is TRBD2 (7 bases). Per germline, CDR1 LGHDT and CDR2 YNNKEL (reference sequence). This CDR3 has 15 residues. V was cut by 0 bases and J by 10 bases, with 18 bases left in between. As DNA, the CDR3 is TGTGCCAGCAGCCAAGATGCGGGAGTCACAGGGATCCAGTACTTC. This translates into CASSQDAGVTGIQYF.

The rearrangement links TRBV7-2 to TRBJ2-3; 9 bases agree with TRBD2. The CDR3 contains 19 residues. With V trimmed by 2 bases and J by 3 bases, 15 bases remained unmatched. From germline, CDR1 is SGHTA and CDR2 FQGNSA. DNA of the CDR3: TGTGCCAGCAGCTTACGTCTGGGCGGGAGGGCCAGCCGGACAGATACGCAGTATTTT. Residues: CASSLRLGGRASRTDTQYF.

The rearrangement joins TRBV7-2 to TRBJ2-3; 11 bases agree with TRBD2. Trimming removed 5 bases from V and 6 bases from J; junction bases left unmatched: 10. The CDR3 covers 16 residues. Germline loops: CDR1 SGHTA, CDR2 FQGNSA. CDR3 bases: TGTGCCAGCAGCCCCCTGAGACTAGCGGGGTCTGATACGCAGTATTTT. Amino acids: CASSPLRLAGSDTQYF.

The CDR3 spells CSASPVPASTDTQYF. The CDR3 coding sequence is TGCAGTGCTTCTCCCGTTCCGGCTAGCACAGATACGCAGTATTTT. The chain has TRBV20-1 and TRBJ2-3; no clear D gene. Trimming removed 5 bases from V and 0 bases from J, with 15 bases in between. Germline loops: CDR1 DFQATT, CDR2 SNEGSKA (reference sequence). This CDR3 contains 15 residues.

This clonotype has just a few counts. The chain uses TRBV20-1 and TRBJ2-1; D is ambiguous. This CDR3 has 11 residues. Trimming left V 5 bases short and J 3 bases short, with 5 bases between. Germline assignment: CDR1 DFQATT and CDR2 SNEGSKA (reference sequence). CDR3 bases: TGCAGTGCTGCCAGCTACAATGAGCAGTTCTTC. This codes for CSAASYNEQFF.

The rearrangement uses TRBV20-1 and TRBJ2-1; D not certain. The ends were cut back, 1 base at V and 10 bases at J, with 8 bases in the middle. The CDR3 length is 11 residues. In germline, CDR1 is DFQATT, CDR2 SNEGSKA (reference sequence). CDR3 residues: CSARVLGEQFF. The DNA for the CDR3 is TGCAGTGCTAGAGTGCTGGGGGAGCAGTTCTTC.

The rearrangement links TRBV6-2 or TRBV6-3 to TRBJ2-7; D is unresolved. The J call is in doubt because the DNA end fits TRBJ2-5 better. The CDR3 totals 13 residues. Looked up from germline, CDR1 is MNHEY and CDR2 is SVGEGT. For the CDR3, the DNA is TGTGCCAGCAGCCCGGACCTCCGGGAGACCCAGTACTTC. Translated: CASSPDLRETQYF.

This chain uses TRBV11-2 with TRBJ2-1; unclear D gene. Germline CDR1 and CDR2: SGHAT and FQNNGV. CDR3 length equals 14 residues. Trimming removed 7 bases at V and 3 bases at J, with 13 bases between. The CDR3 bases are TGTGCCAGCACCGGCCCCGACAACTACAATGAGCAGTTCTTC. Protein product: CASTGPDNYNEQFF.

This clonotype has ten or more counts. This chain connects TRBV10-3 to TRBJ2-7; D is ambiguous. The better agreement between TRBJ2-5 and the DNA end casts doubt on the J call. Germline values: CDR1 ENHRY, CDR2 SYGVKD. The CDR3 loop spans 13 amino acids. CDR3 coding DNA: TGTGCCATCAGTGAGTCCACCCTGGAGACCCAGTACTTC. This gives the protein CAISESTLETQYF.

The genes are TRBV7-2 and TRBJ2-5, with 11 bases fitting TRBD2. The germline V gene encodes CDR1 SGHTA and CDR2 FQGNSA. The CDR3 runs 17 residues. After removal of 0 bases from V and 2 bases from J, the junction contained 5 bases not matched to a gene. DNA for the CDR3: TGTGCCAGCAGCTTAGCGACTAGCGGGGTCGCACAAGAGACCCAGTACTTC. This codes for CASSLATSGVAQETQYF.

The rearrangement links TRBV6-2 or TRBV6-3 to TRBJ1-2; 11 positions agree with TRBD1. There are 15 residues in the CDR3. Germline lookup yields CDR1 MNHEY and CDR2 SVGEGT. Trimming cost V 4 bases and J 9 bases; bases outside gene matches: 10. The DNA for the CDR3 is TGTGCCAGCAGTTTAACCCGGGACAGGGGGAAGAGCTACACCTTC. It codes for CASSLTRDRGKSYTF.

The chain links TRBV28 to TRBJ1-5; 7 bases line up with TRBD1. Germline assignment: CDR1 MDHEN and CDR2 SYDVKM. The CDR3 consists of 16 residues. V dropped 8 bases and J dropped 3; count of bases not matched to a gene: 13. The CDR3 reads CASQAIQGSPNQPQHF. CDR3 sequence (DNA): TGTGCCAGCCAAGCAATACAGGGGTCCCCCAATCAGCCCCAGCATTTT.

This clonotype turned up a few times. Here the CDR3 reads CAWRPPGPSAEQYF. The CDR3, as DNA: TGTGCCTGGAGGCCCCCGGGACCGTCGGCCGAGCAGTACTTC. The chain recombines TRBV30 with TRBJ2-7; tentatively, D is TRBD1 or TRBD2 (5 bases each). V shed 3 bases and J shed 6 bases, with 18 bases lying between them. Per the germline V gene, CDR1 is GTSNPN and CDR2 is SVGIG (reference sequence). The CDR3 loop spans 14 amino acids.

CDR3 nucleotides: TGCGCCAGCAGCCTACAGGGGGGAAAAGCAACTAATGAAAAACTGTTTTTT. Protein sequence: CASSLQGGKATNEKLFF. The V and J genes are TRBV4-1 and TRBJ1-4, with 8 bases aligning to TRBD1. CDR1 MGHRA and CDR2 YSYEKL come from the germline V gene. The CDR3 sequence is 17 residues long. J lost 0 bases, V lost 4 bases, and 7 bases had no gene match.

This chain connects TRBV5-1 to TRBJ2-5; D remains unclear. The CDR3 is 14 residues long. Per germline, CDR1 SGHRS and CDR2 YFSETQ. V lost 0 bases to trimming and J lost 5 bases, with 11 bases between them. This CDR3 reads CASSLAPSEETQYF. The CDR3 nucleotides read TGCGCCAGCAGCTTGGCACCCTCGGAGGAGACCCAGTACTTC.

The CDR3 region is CASSLAGPPSTNEKLFF. The CDR3 DNA reads as TGCGCCAGCAGCTTGGCGGGTCCCCCCTCAACTAATGAAAAACTGTTTTTT. V gene TRBV5-1 combines with J gene TRBJ1-4; no clear D gene. The germline V and J ends were trimmed by 0 bases and 0 bases, with 12 bases remaining between them. This CDR3 has 17 amino acids. Per germline, CDR1 SGHRS and CDR2 YFSETQ.

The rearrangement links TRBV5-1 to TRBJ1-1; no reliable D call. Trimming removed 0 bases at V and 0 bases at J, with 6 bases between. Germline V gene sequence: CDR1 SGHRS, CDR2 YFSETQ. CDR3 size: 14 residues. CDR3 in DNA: TGCGCCAGCAGCTTGGCGGCGGTGAACACTGAAGCTTTCTTT. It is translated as CASSLAAVNTEAFF. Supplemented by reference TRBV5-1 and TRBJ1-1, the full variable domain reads KAGVTQTPRYLIKTRGQQVTLSCSPISGHRSVSWYQQTPGQGLQFLFEYFSETQRNKGNFPGRFSGRQFSNSRSEMNVSTLELGDSALYLCASSLAAVNTEAFFGQGTRLTVV.

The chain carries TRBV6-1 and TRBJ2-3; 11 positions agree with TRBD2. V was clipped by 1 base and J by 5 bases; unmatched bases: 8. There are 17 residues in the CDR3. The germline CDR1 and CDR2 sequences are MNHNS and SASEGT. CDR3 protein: CASSEDPLAGAGDTQYF. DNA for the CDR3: TGTGCCAGCAGTGAAGACCCACTAGCGGGAGCCGGAGATACGCAGTATTTT.